The rows below give T cell receptor beta chains drawn from one sample of a study of T cell changes during pregnancy in multiple sclerosis. Libraries were prepared by immunoSEQ multiplex PCR; TCRdb keeps only in-frame clonotypes and omits some of them. The table includes about 55,000 clones, 90% to 95% detected once. Sequencing used CD8+ T cells from peripheral blood mononuclear cells, obtained in the second trimester of pregnancy. These receptors were obtained from a female donor with multiple sclerosis, enrolled in a pregnancy study. The CDR3 runs from the conserved cysteine through the conserved F or W. A D gene is named only where the DNA matches it firmly. For some rows the clone size is stated as once, few or many, or as a class when expanded; others skip it.

d_call: TRBD1
clone_size: NA
cdr3_length: 17
j_call: TRBJ1-4
v_call: TRBV15
cdr3_nt: TGTGCCACCAGCAAGACAGGGGGCGAGTGGGCAAATGAAAAACTGTTTTTT
cdr3_aa: CATSKTGGEWANEKLFF

d_call: NA
clone_size: NA
cdr3_length: 14
j_call: TRBJ1-1
v_call: TRBV10-3
cdr3_nt: TGTGCCATCCGAATGGCGGTCATGAACACTGAAGCTTTCTTT
cdr3_aa: CAIRMAVMNTEAFF

d_call: NA
clone_size: once
cdr3_length: 13
j_call: TRBJ1-5
v_call: TRBV6-1
cdr3_nt: TGTGCCACTTTTCCGGCGGGTGAACAGCCCCAGCATTTT
cdr3_aa: CATFPAGEQPQHF

d_call: TRBD1
clone_size: NA
cdr3_length: 15
j_call: TRBJ2-2
v_call: TRBV9
cdr3_nt: TGTGCCAGCACCCGGGGGACAGGCGTCACCGGGGAGCTGTTTTTT
cdr3_aa: CASTRGTGVTGELFF

d_call: NA
clone_size: NA
cdr3_length: 14
j_call: TRBJ2-3
v_call: TRBV15
cdr3_nt: TGTGCCACCCGAATTGAGGAAAGCACAGATACGCAGTATTTT
cdr3_aa: CATRIEESTDTQYF

d_call: TRBD1
clone_size: NA
cdr3_length: 15
j_call: TRBJ2-5
v_call: TRBV4-3
cdr3_nt: TGCGCCAGCAGCCAAGACTCAGGGGGCTGGGAGACCCAGTACTTC
cdr3_aa: CASSQDSGGWETQYF

d_call: TRBD2
clone_size: NA
cdr3_length: 14
j_call: TRBJ2-7
v_call: TRBV6-1
cdr3_nt: TGTGCCAGCACAGGGCTAGCGGGTTCCTACGAGCAGTACTTC
cdr3_aa: CASTGLAGSYEQYF

d_call: TRBD1
clone_size: NA
cdr3_length: 17
j_call: TRBJ2-7
v_call: TRBV16
cdr3_nt: TGTGCCAGCAGCCATACCCCCGGGACAGGGGGCCGATACGAGCAGTACTTC
cdr3_aa: CASSHTPGTGGRYEQYF

d_call: NA
clone_size: NA
cdr3_length: 17
j_call: TRBJ1-4
v_call: TRBV15
cdr3_nt: TGTGCCACCAGCATGTTGACAGGCGGTATGGCTAATGAAAAACTGTTTTTT
cdr3_aa: CATSMLTGGMANEKLFF

d_call: NA
clone_size: NA
cdr3_length: 15
j_call: TRBJ1-1
v_call: TRBV5-6
cdr3_nt: TGTGCCAGCAGCTTGGATTTGGCAGTGAACACTGAAGCTTTCTTT
cdr3_aa: CASSLDLAVNTEAFF

d_call: NA
clone_size: NA
cdr3_length: 12
j_call: TRBJ2-1
v_call: TRBV29-1
cdr3_nt: TGCAGCGTTGAAGACAGGCTCAATGAGCAGTTCTTC
cdr3_aa: CSVEDRLNEQFF

d_call: NA
clone_size: NA
cdr3_length: 14
j_call: TRBJ2-1
v_call: TRBV7-3
cdr3_nt: TGTGCCAGCAGCCCGAGAGGGTGGGACAATGAGCAGTTCTTC
cdr3_aa: CASSPRGWDNEQFF

d_call: NA
clone_size: NA
cdr3_length: 12
j_call: TRBJ2-7
v_call: TRBV7-8
cdr3_nt: TGTGCCAGCAGCACAGGTGTCTACGAGCAGTACTTC
cdr3_aa: CASSTGVYEQYF

d_call: NA
clone_size: NA
cdr3_length: 14
j_call: TRBJ2-7
v_call: TRBV7-2
cdr3_nt: TGTGCCAGCAGGTCGACTAGTCTTCACTACGAGCAGTACTTC
cdr3_aa: CASRSTSLHYEQYF

d_call: NA
clone_size: NA
cdr3_length: 12
j_call: TRBJ1-2
v_call: TRBV28
cdr3_nt: TGTGCCAGCAGTCCCCGTGTGTATGGCTACACCTTC
cdr3_aa: CASSPRVYGYTF

d_call: NA
clone_size: NA
cdr3_length: 16
j_call: TRBJ2-3
v_call: TRBV5-1
cdr3_nt: TGCGCCAGCAGCTTTGAGATCCAGGCCCGCACAGATACGCAGTATTTT
cdr3_aa: CASSFEIQARTDTQYF

d_call: TRBD1
clone_size: NA
cdr3_length: 15
j_call: TRBJ1-5
v_call: TRBV5-4
cdr3_nt: TGTGCCAGCAGCCCGGGACAGGGACGAGGTCAGCCCCAGCATTTT
cdr3_aa: CASSPGQGRGQPQHF

d_call: NA
clone_size: NA
cdr3_length: 14
j_call: TRBJ2-3
v_call: TRBV7-2
cdr3_nt: TGTGCCAGCAGCTCTCTGACTTCCGGGGATACGCAGTATTTT
cdr3_aa: CASSSLTSGDTQYF

d_call: NA
clone_size: NA
cdr3_length: 17
j_call: TRBJ2-7
v_call: TRBV11-2
cdr3_nt: TGTGCCAGCAGCATATATCAGGGAAACCTACACTCCTACGAGCAGTACTTC
cdr3_aa: CASSIYQGNLHSYEQYF

d_call: TRBD2
clone_size: NA
cdr3_length: 15
j_call: TRBJ2-7
v_call: TRBV19
cdr3_nt: TGTGCCAGTAGTCGGGGGGAGTCCCTGTTTTACGAGCAGTACTTC
cdr3_aa: CASSRGESLFYEQYF

d_call: NA
clone_size: NA
cdr3_length: 11
j_call: TRBJ1-1
v_call: TRBV7-6
cdr3_nt: TGTGCCAGCAGCCCGGGAACTGAAGCTTTCTTT
cdr3_aa: CASSPGTEAFF

d_call: NA
clone_size: few
cdr3_length: 14
j_call: TRBJ1-1
v_call: TRBV7-9
cdr3_nt: TGTGCCAGCAGCTTAGGCGGTCTGAACACTGAAGCTTTCTTT
cdr3_aa: CASSLGGLNTEAFF

d_call: NA
clone_size: NA
cdr3_length: 17
j_call: TRBJ1-1
v_call: TRBV4-2
cdr3_nt: TGTGCCAGCAGCCAAGAACGTGACAGGTGGAAGAACACTGAAGCTTTCTTT
cdr3_aa: CASSQERDRWKNTEAFF

d_call: NA
clone_size: medium-sized
cdr3_length: 15
j_call: TRBJ2-7
v_call: TRBV7-9
cdr3_nt: TGTGCCAGCAGCTTTGGGGCAGGGTTCTCTAACGAGCAGTACTTC
cdr3_aa: CASSFGAGFSNEQYF

d_call: TRBD2
clone_size: NA
cdr3_length: 15
j_call: TRBJ2-3
v_call: TRBV7-3
cdr3_nt: TGTGCCAGCAGCCCTACTAGCGGGAGCGCAGATACGCAGTATTTT
cdr3_aa: CASSPTSGSADTQYF

d_call: NA
clone_size: NA
cdr3_length: 15
j_call: TRBJ1-1
v_call: TRBV5-1
cdr3_nt: TGCGCCAGCAGCTTGGTTGGGGGACTCAACACTGAAGCTTTCTTT
cdr3_aa: CASSLVGGLNTEAFF

d_call: NA
clone_size: NA
cdr3_length: 13
j_call: TRBJ1-5
v_call: TRBV27
cdr3_nt: TGTGCCAGCTGGGGCAGCCACAATCAGCCCCAGCATTTT
cdr3_aa: CASWGSHNQPQHF

d_call: NA
clone_size: NA
cdr3_length: 13
j_call: TRBJ2-7
v_call: TRBV19
cdr3_nt: TGTGCCAGTAGTATGGAGGCAGCCTACGAGCAGTACTTC
cdr3_aa: CASSMEAAYEQYF

d_call: TRBD1
clone_size: NA
cdr3_length: 15
j_call: TRBJ1-3
v_call: TRBV7-4
cdr3_nt: TGTGCCAGCAGCCGTGACAGGGGGCGAGGAAACACCATATATTTT
cdr3_aa: CASSRDRGRGNTIYF

d_call: TRBD2
clone_size: NA
cdr3_length: 16
j_call: TRBJ2-1
v_call: TRBV18
cdr3_nt: TGTGCCAGCTCACCCACCGGGACTAGCGCATACAATGAGCAGTTCTTC
cdr3_aa: CASSPTGTSAYNEQFF

d_call: NA
clone_size: NA
cdr3_length: 13
j_call: TRBJ2-1
v_call: TRBV2
cdr3_nt: TGTGCCAGCTCCTTCCTAGCCGACAATGAGCAGTTCTTC
cdr3_aa: CASSFLADNEQFF

d_call: TRBD2
clone_size: NA
cdr3_length: 16
j_call: TRBJ2-5
v_call: TRBV7-2
cdr3_nt: TGTGCCAGCAGCTTAGATTCGACTAGCGGGGGAGAGACCCAGTACTTC
cdr3_aa: CASSLDSTSGGETQYF

d_call: NA
clone_size: few
cdr3_length: 13
j_call: TRBJ1-6
v_call: TRBV4-1
cdr3_nt: TGCGCCAGCAGCCTTGGGACAAATTCACCCCTCCACTTT
cdr3_aa: CASSLGTNSPLHF

d_call: NA
clone_size: NA
cdr3_length: 15
j_call: TRBJ2-3
v_call: TRBV5-5
cdr3_nt: TGTGCCAGCAGCGAGGGGGACGGGGGCACAGATACGCAGTATTTT
cdr3_aa: CASSEGDGGTDTQYF

d_call: TRBD2
clone_size: NA
cdr3_length: 19
j_call: TRBJ2-1
v_call: TRBV4-3
cdr3_nt: TGCGCCAGCAGCCAAGATTTAGCGGGGGCCCCGAGCTCCTACAATGAGCAGTTCTTC
cdr3_aa: CASSQDLAGAPSSYNEQFF

d_call: TRBD2
clone_size: NA
cdr3_length: 18
j_call: TRBJ2-2
v_call: TRBV9
cdr3_nt: TGTGCCAGCAGCGTCCACGGACTAGCGGGGACGAACACCGGGGAGCTGTTTTTT
cdr3_aa: CASSVHGLAGTNTGELFF

d_call: NA
clone_size: NA
cdr3_length: 16
j_call: TRBJ2-2
v_call: TRBV15
cdr3_nt: TGTGCCACCAGCAGCCCCCAGGGATGGAACACCGGGGAGCTGTTTTTT
cdr3_aa: CATSSPQGWNTGELFF

d_call: NA
clone_size: once
cdr3_length: 14
j_call: TRBJ2-3
v_call: TRBV30
cdr3_nt: TGTGCCTGGAGTCTCGGGCAGGGAACAGATACGCAGTATTTT
cdr3_aa: CAWSLGQGTDTQYF

d_call: TRBD1
clone_size: once
cdr3_length: 15
j_call: TRBJ2-7
v_call: TRBV4-1
cdr3_nt: TGCGCCAGCAGCCAAGAAACAGGGGCATTCTACGAGCAGTACTTC
cdr3_aa: CASSQETGAFYEQYF

d_call: NA
clone_size: few
cdr3_length: 15
j_call: TRBJ1-2
v_call: TRBV5-4
cdr3_nt: TGTGCCAGCAGCTTGGGTCCGGGGGGGGTAGGCGGCTACACCTTC
cdr3_aa: CASSLGPGGVGGYTF

d_call: TRBD1
clone_size: NA
cdr3_length: 14
j_call: TRBJ1-1
v_call: TRBV28
cdr3_nt: TGTGCCAGCAGTGACAGGGCCCTAGGGGTGGAAGCTTTCTTT
cdr3_aa: CASSDRALGVEAFF

d_call: TRBD1
clone_size: NA
cdr3_length: 13
j_call: TRBJ2-7
v_call: TRBV5-4
cdr3_nt: TGTGCCAGCAGCCCCAGGGGGCAATACGAGCAGTACTTC
cdr3_aa: CASSPRGQYEQYF

d_call: TRBD1
clone_size: NA
cdr3_length: 15
j_call: TRBJ2-2
v_call: TRBV27
cdr3_nt: TGTGCCAGCAGGAACTTCAGGGGGAGTAACGGGGAGCTGTTTTTT
cdr3_aa: CASRNFRGSNGELFF

d_call: TRBD1
clone_size: NA
cdr3_length: 13
j_call: TRBJ1-5
v_call: TRBV30
cdr3_nt: TGTGCCTGCGGACAGGACCACAATCAGCCCCAGCATTTT
cdr3_aa: CACGQDHNQPQHF

d_call: NA
clone_size: NA
cdr3_length: 16
j_call: TRBJ1-2
v_call: TRBV29-1
cdr3_nt: TGCAGCGTTGATTTTCGTCCTACCCGGGAAACGTATGGCTACACCTTC
cdr3_aa: CSVDFRPTRETYGYTF

d_call: NA
clone_size: NA
cdr3_length: 13
j_call: TRBJ1-1
v_call: TRBV27
cdr3_nt: TGTGCCAGCAGTTTAATGGGGGGCACTGAAGCTTTCTTT
cdr3_aa: CASSLMGGTEAFF

d_call: NA
clone_size: NA
cdr3_length: 15
j_call: TRBJ2-7
v_call: TRBV7-9
cdr3_nt: TGTGCCAGCAGCTCCGGGACAAGGGGCCCCTACGAGCAGTACTTC
cdr3_aa: CASSSGTRGPYEQYF